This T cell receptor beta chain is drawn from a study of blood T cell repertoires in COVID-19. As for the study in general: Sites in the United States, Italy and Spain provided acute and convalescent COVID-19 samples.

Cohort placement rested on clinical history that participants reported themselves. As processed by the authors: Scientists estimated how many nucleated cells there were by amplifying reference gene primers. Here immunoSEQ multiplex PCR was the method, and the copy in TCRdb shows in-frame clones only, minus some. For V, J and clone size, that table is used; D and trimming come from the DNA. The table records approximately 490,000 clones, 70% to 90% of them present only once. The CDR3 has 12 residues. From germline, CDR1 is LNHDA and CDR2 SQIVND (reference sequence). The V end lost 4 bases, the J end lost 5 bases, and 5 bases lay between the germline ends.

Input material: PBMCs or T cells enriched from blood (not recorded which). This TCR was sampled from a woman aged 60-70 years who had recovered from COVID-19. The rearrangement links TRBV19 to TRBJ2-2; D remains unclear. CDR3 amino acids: CASSSKTGELFF. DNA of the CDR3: TGTGCCAGTAGTAGTAAAACCGGGGAGCTGTTTTTT.